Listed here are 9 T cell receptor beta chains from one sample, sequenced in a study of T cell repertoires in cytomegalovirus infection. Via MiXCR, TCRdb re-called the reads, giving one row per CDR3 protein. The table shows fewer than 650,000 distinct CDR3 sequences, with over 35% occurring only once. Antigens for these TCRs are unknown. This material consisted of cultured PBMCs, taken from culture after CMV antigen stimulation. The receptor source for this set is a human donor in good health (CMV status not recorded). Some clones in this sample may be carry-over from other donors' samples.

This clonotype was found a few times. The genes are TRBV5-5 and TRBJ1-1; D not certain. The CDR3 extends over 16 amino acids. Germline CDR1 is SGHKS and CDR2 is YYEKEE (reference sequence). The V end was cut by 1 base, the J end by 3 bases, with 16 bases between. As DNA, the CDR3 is TGTGCCAGCAGCTTGCCGATTGGAGGGAGGGACACTGAAGCTTTCTTT. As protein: CASSLPIGGRDTEAFF. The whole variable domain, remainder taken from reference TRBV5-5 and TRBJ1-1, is DAGVTQSPTHLIKTRGQQVTLRCSPISGHKSVSWYQQVLGQGPQFIFQYYEKEERGRGNFPDRFSARQFPNYSSELNVNALLLGDSALYLCASSLPIGGRDTEAFFGQGTRLTVV.

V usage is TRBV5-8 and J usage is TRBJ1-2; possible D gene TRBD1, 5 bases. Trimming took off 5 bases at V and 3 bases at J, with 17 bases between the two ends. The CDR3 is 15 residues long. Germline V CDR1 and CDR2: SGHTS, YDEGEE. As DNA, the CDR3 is TGTGCCAGCAGAAAGAAGAACAGGTTTGACTATGGCTACACCTTC. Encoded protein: CASRKKNRFDYGYTF.

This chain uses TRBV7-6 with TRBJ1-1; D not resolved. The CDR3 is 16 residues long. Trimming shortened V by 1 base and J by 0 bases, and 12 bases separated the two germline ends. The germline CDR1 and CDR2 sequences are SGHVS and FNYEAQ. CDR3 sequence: CASSLGVRSLNTEAFF. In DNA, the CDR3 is TGTGCCAGCAGCTTAGGTGTCAGGTCTCTGAACACTGAAGCTTTCTTT.

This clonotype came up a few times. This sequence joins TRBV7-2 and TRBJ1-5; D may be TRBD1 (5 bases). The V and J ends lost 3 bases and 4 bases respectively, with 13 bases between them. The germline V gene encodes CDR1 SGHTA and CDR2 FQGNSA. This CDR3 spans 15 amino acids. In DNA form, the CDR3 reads TGTGCCAGCAGCTTCGGGCAGGGATCAAATCAGCCCCAGCATTTT. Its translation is CASSFGQGSNQPQHF.

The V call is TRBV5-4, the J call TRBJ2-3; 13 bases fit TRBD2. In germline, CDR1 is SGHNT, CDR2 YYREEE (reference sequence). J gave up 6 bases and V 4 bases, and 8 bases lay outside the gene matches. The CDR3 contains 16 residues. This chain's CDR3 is CASSPLAGGPKDTQYF. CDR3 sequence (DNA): TGTGCCAGCAGCCCACTAGCGGGGGGGCCAAAGGATACGCAGTATTTT. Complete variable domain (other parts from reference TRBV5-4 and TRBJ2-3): ETGVTQSPTHLIKTRGQQVTLRCSSQSGHNTVSWYQQALGQGPQFIFQYYREEENGRGNFPPRFSGLQFPNYSSELNVNALELDDSALYLCASSPLAGGPKDTQYFGPGTRLTVL.

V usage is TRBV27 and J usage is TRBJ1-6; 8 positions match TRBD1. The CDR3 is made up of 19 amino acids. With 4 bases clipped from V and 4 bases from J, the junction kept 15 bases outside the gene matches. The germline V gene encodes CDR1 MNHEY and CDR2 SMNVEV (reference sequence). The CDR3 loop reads CASSSHRFGTGGYNSPLHF. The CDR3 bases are TGTGCCAGCAGTTCTCACCGGTTCGGGACAGGAGGATATAATTCACCCCTCCACTTT.

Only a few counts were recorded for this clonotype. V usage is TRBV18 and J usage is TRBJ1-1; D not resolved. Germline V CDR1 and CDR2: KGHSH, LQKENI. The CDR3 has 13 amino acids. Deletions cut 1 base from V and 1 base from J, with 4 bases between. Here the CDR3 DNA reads TGTGCCAGCTCACCACTGGGGAACACTGAAGCTTTCTTT. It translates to CASSPLGNTEAFF.

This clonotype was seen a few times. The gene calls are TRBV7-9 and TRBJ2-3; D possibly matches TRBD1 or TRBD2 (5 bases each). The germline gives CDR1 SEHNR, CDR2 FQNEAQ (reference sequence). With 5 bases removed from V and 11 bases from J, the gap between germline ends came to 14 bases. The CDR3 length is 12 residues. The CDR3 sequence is CASSLGTPGQYF. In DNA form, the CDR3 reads TGTGCCAGCAGCCTCGGGACCCCTGGGCAGTATTTT.

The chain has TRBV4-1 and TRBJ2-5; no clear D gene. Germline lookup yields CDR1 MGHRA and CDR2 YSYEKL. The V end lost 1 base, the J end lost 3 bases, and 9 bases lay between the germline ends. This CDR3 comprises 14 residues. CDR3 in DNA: TGCGCCAGCAGCCAAGTCGGCAACGAAGAGACCCAGTACTTC. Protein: CASSQVGNEETQYF.